Presented here are 17 T cell receptor beta chains from one specimen sequenced in a study of spatial heterogeneity in lung cancer. Regarding the study as a whole: Mutation tallies in tumors tracked expanded intratumoral alpha and beta TCR counts.

Documented time point: sample taken at primary tumor resection. Each CDR3 protein is one row after TCRdb ran MiXCR on the 5' RACE reads. Of 7,000 to 9,500 distinct CDR3 sequences in the sample, around 7% were seen once. The antigens these receptors bind are not known. Here the sequenced sample was lung tumor tissue, taken at surgery. These receptors were collected from a male donor with early-stage non-small cell lung cancer.

DNA of the CDR3: TGTGCCAGCAGCCAAGATGAGATAGCCGAGCAGTTCTTC. Translation gives CASSQDEIAEQFF. V is TRBV3-1 and J is TRBJ2-1; no reliable D call. Germline loops: CDR1 LGHDT, CDR2 YNNKEL (reference sequence). V was clipped by 0 bases and J by 10 bases, with 10 bases between them. This CDR3 is 13 amino acids long.

This clonotype came up a few times. This chain uses TRBV28 with TRBJ2-3; 7 bases match TRBD2. The junction had 3 bases not matched to a gene; V was cut back by 7 bases and J by 2 bases. This CDR3 is built from 13 residues. Germline CDR1 reads MDHEN; CDR2 reads SYDVKM. Here the CDR3 DNA reads TGTGCCAGCATGGGGGGGTTCACAGATACGCAGTATTTT. It translates to CASMGGFTDTQYF.

By share, this clonotype ranks as medium-sized. In DNA form, the CDR3 reads TGTGCCAGCTCACCACCGATCACCCTAGTTGGCACCGGGGAGCTGTTTTTT. Its protein is CASSPPITLVGTGELFF. The gene calls are TRBV18 and TRBJ2-2; D unclear. In germline, CDR1 is KGHSH, CDR2 LQKENI. Trimming pared 0 bases from V and 4 bases from J, leaving 15 bases between. This CDR3 comprises 17 residues.

By sample fraction, this clonotype is medium-sized. This chain connects TRBV7-2 to TRBJ1-5; D is undetermined. The V end was cut by 4 bases, the J end by 3 bases, with 13 bases between. The CDR3 length is 15 residues. Germline values: CDR1 SGHTA, CDR2 FQGNSA. Here the CDR3 reads CASSSMGGNNQPQHF. CDR3 DNA: TGTGCCAGCAGCTCCATGGGCGGGAACAATCAGCCCCAGCATTTT.

Relative to its sample, this clonotype is medium-sized. The V gene is TRBV7-8, the J gene TRBJ2-5; D might be TRBD1 (5 bases). The length of the CDR3 is 14 residues. The germline gives CDR1 SGHVS, CDR2 FQNEAQ. V was pared by 1 base and J by 2 bases, with 8 bases between. The CDR3 spells CASSLGRQQETQYF. CDR3 DNA: TGTGCCAGCAGCTTAGGCAGACAGCAAGAGACCCAGTACTTC.

The chain has TRBV12-3 or TRBV12-4 and TRBJ1-1; D might be TRBD1 (5 bases). This CDR3 has 12 amino acids. V lost 0 bases and J lost 11, with 10 bases in between. In nucleotides, the CDR3 is TGTGCCAGCAGTTTAGCGGGGGGGGAGGCTTTCTTT. It is translated as CASSLAGGEAFF.

The rearrangement uses TRBV12-3 or TRBV12-4 and TRBJ2-2; 10 nucleotides align to TRBD2. The trim removed 5 bases at V and 5 bases at J, leaving 8 bases unmatched. The CDR3 runs to 16 residues. The CDR3 sequence: CASSLRLAGQTGELFF. CDR3 coding DNA: TGTGCCAGCAGTCTCCGACTAGCGGGTCAGACCGGGGAGCTGTTTTTT.

This clonotype was picked up many times. V usage is TRBV14 and J usage is TRBJ2-3; tentative D call: TRBD2 (6 bases). The V end lost 3 bases, the J end lost 4 bases, and 20 bases lay between the germline ends. Looked up from germline, CDR1 is SGHDN and CDR2 is FVKESK. The CDR3 has 17 amino acids. This chain's CDR3 is CASSHLGVRSGADTQYF. In DNA, the CDR3 is TGTGCCAGCAGCCATTTGGGAGTCCGGTCGGGGGCAGATACGCAGTATTTT.

This clonotype was picked up many times. The genes are TRBV4-3 and TRBJ2-3; 14 bases agree with TRBD2. Trimming at V came to 4 bases and at J to 5 bases, leaving 14 bases not matched to a gene. CDR3 length: 19 residues. Germline V CDR1 and CDR2: LGHNA, YSLEER. CDR3 region: CASSPRHPGLAGVVDTQYF. For the CDR3, the DNA is TGCGCCAGCAGCCCCCGTCACCCGGGACTAGCGGGAGTTGTAGATACGCAGTATTTT.

This clonotype turned up a few times. This rearrangement joins TRBV25-1 to TRBJ1-4, with TRBD1 matching 9 bases. Germline CDR1 is MGHDK and CDR2 is SYGVNS. CDR3 size: 14 residues. V lost 5 bases and J lost 10; bases outside the gene matches: 8. CDR3: CASSTGTGMGKLFF. In DNA, the CDR3 is TGTGCCAGCAGTACCGGGACAGGGATGGGAAAACTGTTTTTT.

With respect to this clonotype: One base away lies a much larger clone, so this may be a sequencing read error. This CDR3 is missing its conserved last phenylalanine or tryptophan, likely due to a read error. The CDR3: CSVAGESETQYS. DNA for the CDR3: TGCAGCGTCGCCGGAGAGTCAGAGACCCAGTACTCC. This chain connects TRBV29-1 to TRBJ2-5; unclear D gene. Germline CDR1 reads SQVTM; CDR2 reads ANQGSEA. The CDR3 is 12 residues long. Trimming cost V 6 bases and J 4 bases, with 12 bases left between them.

This clonotype has a count of ten or more. The gene calls are TRBV20-1 and TRBJ1-1; D is uncertain. Trimming stripped 6 bases from V and 1 base from J, with 18 bases between. CDR1 is DFQATT, CDR2 SNEGSKA, per germline (reference sequence). The CDR3 sequence is 15 residues long. The CDR3 is CSAPGLGLGNTEAFF. In DNA form, the CDR3 reads TGCAGTGCCCCCGGGCTGGGGTTGGGGAACACTGAAGCTTTCTTT.

The V gene is TRBV29-1, the J gene TRBJ1-2, with D uncertain. The CDR3 spans 12 residues. Germline loops: CDR1 SQVTM, CDR2 ANQGSEA. V shed 4 bases and J shed 6 bases, with 12 bases lying between them. The CDR3: CSVVGESDGYTF. CDR3 sequence (DNA): TGCAGCGTTGTTGGGGAATCTGATGGCTACACCTTC.

In its sample, this clonotype is medium-sized. The J gene is TRBJ2-1, the V gene TRBV9; TRBD2 aligns across 10 bases. Germline-derived CDR1 and CDR2 are SGDLS and YYNGEE. The CDR3 totals 14 residues. Trimming took 3 bases from V and 7 from J; bases not matched to a gene: 4. The CDR3 nucleotides are TGTGCCAGCAGCGCCGGGACTAGCGAGAATGAGCAGTTCTTC. This translates into CASSAGTSENEQFF.

The chain links TRBV30 to TRBJ2-5; 10 bases match TRBD2. Germline V lookup: CDR1 GTSNPN, CDR2 SVGIG (reference sequence). Trimming at V came to 3 bases and at J to 1 base, leaving 5 bases not matched to a gene. This CDR3 spans 15 amino acids. CDR3 nucleotide sequence: TGTGCCTGGAGGGAACCTAGCGGGAGCCAAGAGACCCAGTACTTC. Translated: CAWREPSGSQETQYF.

By sample fraction, this clonotype is medium-sized. The rearrangement joins TRBV6-5 to TRBJ2-1; D gene ambiguous. Per the germline V gene, CDR1 is MNHEY and CDR2 is SVGAGI. Trimming shortened V by 5 bases and J by 10 bases, and 18 bases separated the two germline ends. The CDR3 has 14 residues. CDR3: CASSQQTGPGEQFF. The CDR3 DNA is TGTGCCAGCAGTCAACAGACTGGCCCGGGCGAGCAGTTCTTC.

Relative to its sample, this clonotype is large. The chain couples TRBV27 to TRBJ2-1; 8 nucleotides agree with TRBD1. With V trimmed by 3 bases and J by 8 bases, 9 bases remained unmatched. The germline CDR1 and CDR2 sequences are MNHEY and SMNVEV (reference sequence). The CDR3 has 15 amino acids. CDR3 sequence: CASSFMAAGGHEQFF. In DNA form, the CDR3 reads TGTGCCAGCAGTTTCATGGCGGCAGGGGGCCATGAGCAGTTCTTC.